The next 27 T cell receptor beta chains were all read from a single sample in a study of blood T cell repertoires in COVID-19. Produced via immunoSEQ multiplex PCR; TCRdb's table is partial and in-frame only. The sample shows roughly 130,000 clones, about 90% of them seen only once. Sequenced sample: peripheral blood. Receptors originate from a woman between 55 and 75 years old with acute or convalescent COVID-19.

This clone was detected only once. V is TRBV3-1 (or the pseudogene TRBV3-2) and J is TRBJ2-7; 8 nucleotides line up with TRBD1. Per the germline V gene, CDR1 is LGHDT and CDR2 is YNNKEL (reference sequence). The CDR3 has 19 residues. The V and J ends lost 2 bases and 3 bases, in that order; junction bases with no gene match: 18. CDR3 amino acids: CASSQRLPPNRGSRYEQYV. In nucleotides, the CDR3 is TGTGCCAGCAGCCAACGTCTACCCCCGAACAGGGGGTCCCGCTACGAGCAGTACGTC.

The chain combines TRBV19 with TRBJ1-5; the D is unclear. V was shortened by 2 bases and J by 5 bases, with 7 bases between the two germline ends. The CDR3 length is 13 residues. Germline V gene lookup returns CDR1 LNHDA and CDR2 SQIVND (reference sequence). This CDR3 is CASSINLDQPQHF. The DNA of the CDR3 is TGTGCCAGTAGTATAAACTTGGATCAGCCCCAGCATTTT.

This clone was recorded a few times. This chain links TRBV20-1 with TRBJ1-1; D unclear. V lost 6 bases to trimming and J lost 10 bases, with 12 bases between them. In germline, CDR1 is DFQATT, CDR2 SNEGSKA (reference sequence). This CDR3 has 10 residues. The CDR3 is CSAYSEGAFF. DNA of the CDR3: TGCAGTGCGTATTCCGAGGGAGCTTTCTTT.

The chain uses TRBV9 and TRBJ1-1; D possibly corresponds to TRBD1 (5 bases). Germline assignment: CDR1 SGDLS and CDR2 YYNGEE. V shed 0 bases and J shed 8 bases, with 11 bases lying between them. The CDR3 contains 13 residues. The CDR3 sequence is CASSVDGRGEAFF. The CDR3, as DNA: TGTGCCAGCAGCGTAGATGGTAGGGGCGAAGCTTTCTTT.

This sequence joins TRBV14 and TRBJ1-1, with D maybe TRBD1 (6 bases). The germline V gene has CDR1 SGHDN and CDR2 FVKESK. This CDR3 comprises 15 residues. V was pared by 2 bases and J by 0 bases, with 10 bases between. CDR3 nucleotides: TGTGCCAGCAGCCAAAGGGGGGGGTTGAACACTGAAGCTTTCTTT. Protein: CASSQRGGLNTEAFF.

This clone was detected a few times. The chain couples TRBV9 to TRBJ2-5, with 14 bases that match TRBD2. J lost 2 bases, V lost 2 bases, and 11 bases had no gene match. Germline loops: CDR1 SGDLS, CDR2 YYNGEE. CDR3 length: 19 amino acids. The DNA of the CDR3 is TGTGCCAGCAGCGTTTATGCGGGACTAGCGGGAGAAGTACAAGAGACCCAGTACTTC. Amino acid sequence: CASSVYAGLAGEVQETQYF.

The chain couples TRBV21-1 to TRBJ2-4; the table's D call of TRBD1 was not tested on the DNA. Judging by the DNA end, TRBJ2-1 fits better; the J call may be wrong. TRBV21-1 is classified as a pseudogene. The CDR3 runs 13 residues. CDR3: CASSKETAGMQFF. In DNA, the CDR3 is TGTGCCAGCAGCAAAGAAACGGCAGGGATGCAGTTCTTC.

As DNA, the CDR3 is TGTGCCAGCAGCGGACAGGTTACCTCCTACGAGCAGTACTTC. Translated, it gives CASSGQVTSYEQYF. The chain employs TRBV28 and TRBJ2-7, with TRBD1 matching over 7 bases. Trimming at V came to 6 bases and at J to 0 bases, leaving 5 bases not matched to a gene. Germline loops: CDR1 MDHEN, CDR2 SYDVKM. This CDR3 spans 14 amino acids.

Here the CDR3 reads CASSSGQINSPLHF. In DNA, the CDR3 is TGCGCCAGCAGCTCGGGACAGATAAATTCACCCCTCCACTTT. The gene calls are TRBV5-1 and TRBJ1-6; 7 bases agree with TRBD1. The CDR3 extends over 14 amino acids. Looked up from germline, CDR1 is SGHRS and CDR2 is YFSETQ. J lost 7 bases, V lost 3 bases, and 4 bases had no gene match. The full variable domain, with the rest looked up from reference TRBV5-1 and TRBJ1-6, is KAGVTQTPRYLIKTRGQQVTLSCSPISGHRSVSWYQQTPGQGLQFLFEYFSETQRNKGNFPGRFSGRQFSNSRSEMNVSTLELGDSALYLCASSSGQINSPLHFGNGTRLTVT.

The CDR3 loop is CASSPGGNQPQHF. CDR3 nucleotide sequence: TGCGCCAGCAGCCCCGGGGGAAATCAGCCCCAGCATTTT. This chain uses TRBV5-1 with TRBJ1-5, with TRBD1 as a possible D gene (5 bases). Germline values: CDR1 SGHRS, CDR2 YFSETQ. The CDR3 covers 13 residues. Trimming pared 4 bases from V and 4 bases from J, leaving 9 bases between.

V usage is TRBV6-1 and J usage is TRBJ1-1, with D maybe TRBD1 (5 bases). V was clipped by 3 bases and J by 7 bases, with 12 bases between them. The germline gives CDR1 MNHNS, CDR2 SASEGT. The CDR3 has 13 amino acids. CDR3 residues: CASSDGGLSEAFF. CDR3 in DNA: TGTGCCAGCAGTGATGGGGGGTTGAGTGAAGCTTTCTTT.

The CDR3 sequence: CASSPRERASYNEQFF. The CDR3 region has the DNA TGTGCCAGCTCACCGCGGGAGCGGGCCTCCTACAATGAGCAGTTCTTC. The chain employs TRBV18 and TRBJ2-1, with 7 bases matching TRBD2. The length of the CDR3 is 16 residues. J gave up 0 bases and V 3 bases, and 5 bases lay outside the gene matches. CDR1 is KGHSH, CDR2 LQKENI, per germline.

The chain has TRBV6-5 and TRBJ2-5; D might be TRBD1 (6 bases). The V gene lost 6 bases and the J gene lost 1 base, with 15 bases spanning the gap. This CDR3 contains 15 residues. From germline, CDR1 is MNHEY and CDR2 SVGAGI. CDR3 in amino acids: CASSLRTVVQETQYF. The CDR3 coding sequence is TGTGCCAGCAGCTTACGGACAGTAGTCCAAGAGACCCAGTACTTC.

The chain links TRBV19 to TRBJ2-5; TRBD2 aligns across 9 bases. Per the germline V gene, CDR1 is LNHDA and CDR2 is SQIVND (reference sequence). V dropped 5 bases and J dropped 5; count of bases not matched to a gene: 12. This CDR3 has 16 amino acids. The CDR3 here is CASSGSRREGGETQYF. Written as DNA, the CDR3 is TGTGCCAGTAGTGGATCTAGGCGGGAGGGCGGTGAGACCCAGTACTTC.

Written as DNA, the CDR3 is TGTGCCAGCAGCTGGGGACAGTATAATTCACCCCTCCACTTT. Translated: CASSWGQYNSPLHF. V and J are TRBV27 and TRBJ1-6, with TRBD1 matching 7 bases. The CDR3 contains 14 residues. Losses at the gene ends were 6 bases for V and 4 bases for J; bases not matched to a gene: 3. Germline CDR1 reads MNHEY; CDR2 reads SMNVEV (reference sequence).

V and J are TRBV2 and TRBJ2-2, with 10 bases fitting TRBD2. V lost 9 bases, J lost 2 bases, and 3 bases stayed unmatched. The CDR3 spans 14 residues. Germline V CDR1 and CDR2: SNHLY, FYNNEI. CDR3 sequence: CARLAGGNTGELFF. The CDR3 nucleotides read TGTGCCAGATTAGCGGGAGGAAACACCGGGGAGCTGTTTTTT.

The CDR3, as DNA: TGCAGCGTTGGGACAGGGGGGTACAATGAGCAGTTCTTC. Residues: CSVGTGGYNEQFF. This sequence joins TRBV29-1 and TRBJ2-1, with TRBD1 identical over 10 bases. The CDR3 extends over 13 amino acids. Germline V gene sequence: CDR1 SQVTM, CDR2 ANQGSEA. V shed 4 bases, J shed 4 bases, and the junction held 1 base outside the gene matches.

This clone was picked up a small number of times. The CDR3, as DNA: TGTGCCAGCAGCTTAGGGACAGGGAACACTGAAGCTTTCTTT. Amino acids: CASSLGTGNTEAFF. J is TRBJ1-1 and V is TRBV11-1, with 7 nucleotides matching TRBD1. The J segment lost 1 base and the V segment lost 1 base, leaving 0 bases of the junction unmatched. The germline V gene encodes CDR1 SGHAT and CDR2 FQDESV (reference sequence). This CDR3 has 14 amino acids.

The J gene is TRBJ2-2, the V gene TRBV5-4; TRBD2 might be the D (5 bases). CDR3 length equals 16 residues. Germline V lookup: CDR1 SGHNT, CDR2 YYREEE (reference sequence). V lost 0 bases to trimming and J lost 8 bases, with 17 bases between them. The CDR3 DNA sequence: TGTGCCAGCAGCTTGGGGCAGGCGGGCTTGGGGGGGGAGCTGTTTTTT. Its protein product is CASSLGQAGLGGELFF. Complete variable domain (other parts from reference TRBV5-4 and TRBJ2-2): ETGVTQSPTHLIKTRGQQVTLRCSSQSGHNTVSWYQQALGQGPQFIFQYYREEENGRGNFPPRFSGLQFPNYSSELNVNALELDDSALYLCASSLGQAGLGGELFFGEGSRLTVL.

The V gene is TRBV29-1, the J gene TRBJ2-5; 7 bases are shared with TRBD1. Germline values: CDR1 SQVTM, CDR2 ANQGSEA. Trimming at V came to 6 bases and at J to 2 bases, leaving 9 bases not matched to a gene. CDR3 length: 14 amino acids. DNA of the CDR3: TGCAGCGTCCTCGGGCCGGGACAGCAAGAGACCCAGTACTTC. Translating it yields CSVLGPGQQETQYF.

As DNA, the CDR3 is TGTGCCAGTAACCGCGGAGGGTCGGGCAATCAGCCCCAGCATTTT. Its translation: CASNRGGSGNQPQHF. The chain employs TRBV19 and TRBJ1-5, with D hard to call. The V gene's germline CDR1 is LNHDA and CDR2 SQIVND (reference sequence). Trimming removed 7 bases at V and 2 bases at J, with 15 bases between. The CDR3 contains 15 residues.

The genes are TRBV30 and TRBJ2-2; TRBD1 is a possible D gene (6 bases). V was shortened by 3 bases and J by 7 bases, with 15 bases between the two germline ends. Looked up from germline, CDR1 is GTSNPN and CDR2 is SVGIG (reference sequence). This CDR3 region has 14 residues. For the CDR3, the DNA is TGTGCCTGGAGGTTTCAGGGGATTGGCGGGGAGCTGTTTTTT. Its protein product is CAWRFQGIGGELFF.

The chain recombines TRBV9 with TRBJ2-1; D uncertain. Germline V gives CDR1 SGDLS, CDR2 YYNGEE. The CDR3 has 13 residues. V was pared by 2 bases and J by 8 bases, with 11 bases between. As DNA, the CDR3 is TGTGCCAGCAGCGTGAGCCCCCGCGATGAGCAGTTCTTC. This encodes CASSVSPRDEQFF.

This chain uses TRBV20-1 with TRBJ2-1, with D perhaps matching TRBD1 (5 bases). V was clipped by 6 bases and J by 9 bases, with 12 bases between them. The CDR3 spans 11 residues. Germline V lookup: CDR1 DFQATT, CDR2 SNEGSKA (reference sequence). CDR3 sequence (DNA): TGCAGTGCCTGGAGCCAGGGTGAGCAGTTCTTC. Translating it yields CSAWSQGEQFF.

The chain links TRBV14 to TRBJ1-4, with D tentatively TRBD1 (5 bases). V was cut by 4 bases and J by 8 bases, with 11 bases left in between. From germline, CDR1 is SGHDN and CDR2 FVKESK. This CDR3 has 13 amino acids. CDR3 in DNA: TGTGCCAGCAGCCCAGCCGGGGGGGAAAAACTGTTTTTT. It codes for CASSPAGGEKLFF.

This chain uses TRBV2 with TRBJ1-4, with TRBD1 identical over 10 bases. Looked up from germline, CDR1 is SNHLY and CDR2 is FYNNEI. V lost 2 bases and J lost 8; bases outside the gene matches: 2. This CDR3 is 14 amino acids long. The CDR3 is CASSEWDRGEKLFF. The DNA for the CDR3 is TGTGCCAGCAGTGAATGGGACAGGGGAGAAAAACTGTTTTTT.

The chain has TRBV28 and TRBJ1-2; tentative D call: TRBD1 (5 bases). CDR1 is MDHEN and CDR2 is SYDVKM in the germline V gene. Trimming stripped 3 bases from V and 5 bases from J, with 19 bases between. The CDR3 length is 16 residues. The CDR3 nucleotides are TGTGCCAGCAGTTTGCCCGACAGAACAGGCTATTATGGCTACACCTTC. The encoded protein is CASSLPDRTGYYGYTF.